The sequence of this TCR beta chain was determined in a study of human T cells and chemical hapten exposure (dated by TCRdb to about 2021). For the wider study: For sensitization, 2% DPC in acetone was applied to a roughly 2 cm by roughly 2 cm area of upper inner arm skin. Patch testing was performed on the upper back with Finn chambers containing 0.01% DPC, and the patch tests were scored after 6 days according to International Contact Dermatitis Research Group standards. Throughout the approximately 24-week study period, patients were also given weekly therapeutic DPC doses on the scalp. Blood was sampled from patients pre-sensitization (week 0) and at 2, 6 and about 24 weeks after DPC sensitization. Alopecia areata with under or over 50% scalp involvement, alopecia totalis and alopecia universalis were represented in the patient cohort, which was mostly female. Blood for TCR sequencing was provided by twenty-nine alopecia patients at one to four time points (pre-sensitization, 2, 6 and 24 weeks). Libraries were pooled for sequencing, and variation in per-sample TCR yields was attributed mainly to small differences in library volumes within the pool. This study followed changes in the peripheral blood TCR repertoire in vivo during primary and secondary sensitization of alopecia patients to the hapten diphenylcyclopropenone (DPC). General findings and caveats noted by the study authors: All patients had alopecia, a presumed autoimmune disease, so their immune response might differ from that of healthy individuals. Significantly more large CDR3 similarity clusters were formed by expanded TCRs than by pre-sensitization or healthy control sets, consistent with antigen-driven responses. Repeated subsampling changed both the strength of the expansion versus patch-test correlation and the threshold at which that correlation became significant. Patch test score was positively correlated with the number of PT1 expanded TCRs, with significance at thresholds 8, 16 and 32 but not at 4. The number of TCRs above 1 in 1000 frequency did not change with DPC sensitization; there was no evidence of global repertoire structure alterations.

Notes on this clonotype: It lacks a known antigen. Per-nucleotide qualities are absent, and no much larger clonotype sits a single base away.

The library relied on RACE. The data were produced on a NextSeq 500. During library preparation, unique molecular identifiers were attached to individual cDNA molecules so that TCRs could be counted quantitatively and reproducibly. Both TCR alpha and TCR beta chains were sequenced from each blood RNA sample. The authors processed their data as follows. A median of around 100,000 TCRs per sample was observed, with a range of about 23,224 to 700,000. The Decombinator software suite was used to annotate the V, J and CDR3 of the TCR reads. To make PS versus PT1 abundance plots, every sample was subsampled to the same number of TCRs (28,000). TCRs were defined as expanded if absent before sensitization and observed at least eight times at the 2-week time point. Using fastp trimming at Q25 and MiXCR clonotype assembly, TCRdb reanalyzed the public sequencing data and kept in-frame beta chains. Each entry merges the rows of one CDR3 protein and shows their most common DNA and genes. Here the V and J calls rest on TCRdb's processing, not on the authors' analysis. In this sample the table shows more than 85,000 distinct CDR3 sequences, nearly 35% of which occur a single time. Around 2.5% of the sample rests with the top ten.

CDR1 DFQATT and CDR2 SNEGSKA were looked up in the germline V gene (reference sequence). The CDR3 measures 17 amino acids from cysteine to phenylalanine. Kept here is only the CDR3 DNA, which spans 51 bases and is read in frame from base 1. V ends up 1 base short and J 3 bases short, with an unmatched junction base count of 9. Sample time point, as interpreted from the label and publication: patch test 3, about 24 weeks after DPC sensitization. The treatment or condition tag for this specimen amounts to: therapeutic diphenylcyclopropenone sensitization with weekly scalp DPC. Blood at each patch-test visit was drawn before the patch test was applied. Patients were considered eligible if aged 18 to 70, diagnosed with alopecia and deemed suitable for DPC therapy, and patients were excluded if pregnant. Unfractionated whole blood was collected in Tempus Blood RNA tubes, and total RNA was extracted from that blood.

The source is a man aged 35 to 55 with alopecia areata. Some clones in this sample may be carry-over from other donors' samples. Sequencing used whole blood, obtained in connection with sensitization to the hapten diphenylcyclopropenone (DPC). This sequence uses TRBV20-1 and TRBJ2-3, and 11 junction bases match TRBD2. In nucleotide form, the sequence is TGCAGTGCTAGAGGGGATAGCGGGAGGGTAAGAACAGATACGCAGTATTTT. This yields the protein CSARGDSGRVRTDTQYF.